Below, 15 T cell receptor beta chains from the same sample are listed, as sequenced in a study of response to subunit inactivated influenza vaccine. TCRdb analysed the RT-PCR reads with MiXCR anew, one entry per CDR3 protein. The data show roughly 570,000 distinct CDR3 sequences, 14% seen once. The sample was PBMCs from blood, taken roughly 12 days after vaccination. The receptors come from a man aged 45-60 years who received an inactivated influenza vaccine.

This clonotype appeared once. The CDR3 sequence: CSAGRTGASYEQYF. In nucleotides, the CDR3 is TGCAGTGCTGGGCGGACAGGGGCCTCCTACGAGCAGTACTTC. This rearrangement joins TRBV20-1 to TRBJ2-7, with 9 bases that match TRBD1. V shed 5 bases and J 0 bases; nucleotides not matched to a gene: 5. CDR3 length: 14 residues. The V gene's germline CDR1 is DFQATT and CDR2 SNEGSKA (reference sequence).

J is TRBJ2-3 and V is TRBV10-1; 7 bases line up with TRBD2. The CDR3 totals 14 residues. V trimming: 6 bases; J trimming: 6 bases; junction bases outside the gene matches: 9. Germline V gene lookup returns CDR1 WNHNN and CDR2 SYGVQD (reference sequence). CDR3 DNA sequence: TGCGCCAGCAGCCTCCGGGACTATACGGATACGCAGTATTTT. Translated: CASSLRDYTDTQYF.

This clonotype has a handful of counts. The genes are TRBV12-3 or TRBV12-4 and TRBJ1-1, with a possible D match to TRBD1 (6 bases). This CDR3 has 14 amino acids. V was pared by 3 bases and J by 1 base, with 9 bases between. CDR3 residues: CASSFGGGNTEAFF. CDR3 in DNA: TGTGCCAGCAGTTTTGGGGGCGGGAACACTGAAGCTTTCTTT.

V gene TRBV6-5 combines with J gene TRBJ1-4; D might be TRBD1 (6 bases). The CDR3 consists of 16 residues. Trimming cost V 2 bases and J 4 bases, with 14 bases left between them. Germline V gene lookup returns CDR1 MNHEY and CDR2 SVGAGI. The CDR3 is CASSYGRGGNNEKLFF. The DNA of the CDR3 is TGTGCCAGCAGTTACGGCAGGGGTGGGAATAATGAAAAACTGTTTTTT.

The sample holds many counts of this clonotype. A read error may account for a junction end that differs from germline. The chain uses TRBV3-1 and TRBJ2-7; TRBD2 might be the D (5 bases). Germline V lookup: CDR1 LGHDT, CDR2 YNNKEL (reference sequence). The CDR3 has 12 amino acids. CDR3 nucleotide sequence: TGTGCCAGCAGCGACGGCTTAAGGGAGCGGTACTTC. Residues: CASSDGLRERYF.

The chain links TRBV5-5 to TRBJ2-3, with D possibly matching TRBD1 (5 bases). The V end was cut by 5 bases, the J end by 4 bases, with 20 bases between. The CDR3 extends over 16 amino acids. Germline loops: CDR1 SGHKS, CDR2 YYEKEE (reference sequence). The CDR3 loop reads CASSTWWGANSDTQYF. The CDR3 DNA is TGTGCCAGCAGTACTTGGTGGGGCGCGAACTCAGATACGCAGTATTTT.

Concerning this clonotype itself: One end of the junction fails to match germline, which may point to a read error. The chain has TRBV20-1 and TRBJ2-7; the D gene is possibly TRBD2 (8 bases). CDR3 size: 13 residues. Germline-derived CDR1 and CDR2 are DFQATT and SNEGSKA (reference sequence). CDR3 region: CSTSGRGSYEQYF. The CDR3 coding sequence is TGCAGTACTAGCGGCAGGGGGAGCTACGAGCAGTACTTC.

This clonotype was found a few times. The CDR3 sequence is CASSPRVAGATGELFF. The CDR3 bases are TGTGCCAGCTCACCAAGGGTAGCGGGAGCCACCGGGGAGCTGTTTTTT. The chain carries TRBV18 and TRBJ2-2, with TRBD2 matching over 9 bases. The CDR3 loop spans 16 amino acids. With 2 bases clipped from V and 4 bases from J, the junction kept 5 bases outside the gene matches. Germline V lookup: CDR1 KGHSH, CDR2 LQKENI.

The V call is TRBV5-1, the J call TRBJ2-3, with TRBD2 as a possible D gene (6 bases). CDR1 and CDR2 from the germline V gene are SGHRS and YFSETQ. This CDR3 region has 14 residues. Trimming took 0 bases from V and 2 from J, leaving 7 bases between them. CDR3 bases: TGCGCCAGCAGCTTGGGCGGGATCACAGATACGCAGTATTTT. As protein: CASSLGGITDTQYF.

In this sample, this clonotype turned up many times. This chain uses TRBV28 with TRBJ2-7, with a tentative D call TRBD2 (5 bases). The CDR3 extends over 14 amino acids. Per the germline V gene, CDR1 is MDHEN and CDR2 is SYDVKM. V was shortened by 2 bases and J by 4 bases, with 12 bases between the two germline ends. The CDR3 DNA reads as TGTGCCAGCAGTTTAGCGCTAGCCGGGTACGAGCAGTACTTC. It yields the protein CASSLALAGYEQYF.

The J gene is TRBJ2-6, the V gene TRBV7-2; D perhaps matches TRBD2 (5 bases). V was trimmed by 5 bases and J by 1 base, leaving 9 bases between them. The CDR3 is 15 amino acids. CDR1 and CDR2 (germline): SGHTA, FQGNSA. The CDR3: CASSQSGSGANVLTF. CDR3 DNA: TGTGCCAGCAGCCAAAGCGGATCTGGGGCCAACGTCCTGACTTTC.

This clonotype has a count of ten or more. The chain combines TRBV7-2 with TRBJ2-3; D call uncertain. The length of the CDR3 is 15 residues. Germline loops: CDR1 SGHTA, CDR2 FQGNSA. The V end was cut by 4 bases, the J end by 3 bases, with 14 bases between. Here the CDR3 reads CASSSQWRETDTQYF. CDR3 coding DNA: TGTGCCAGCAGCTCACAGTGGAGAGAGACAGATACGCAGTATTTT.

The gene calls are TRBV13 and TRBJ2-1; a weak D match, TRBD2 (5 bases). CDR1 is PRHDT, CDR2 FYEKMQ, per germline (reference sequence). V was shortened by 4 bases and J by 7 bases, with 17 bases between the two germline ends. There are 15 residues in the CDR3. The CDR3 nucleotides are TGTGCCAGCAGCTACACACTGACCCCGGGGAATGAGCAGTTCTTC. As protein: CASSYTLTPGNEQFF.

There are a few counts of this clonotype. The chain's CDR3 is CASSESGGREQYF. CDR3 DNA sequence: TGCGCCAGCAGTGAATCGGGGGGGCGCGAGCAGTACTTC. V is TRBV10-1 and J is TRBJ2-7; 8 nucleotides align to TRBD2. Germline CDR1 reads WNHNN; CDR2 reads SYGVQD (reference sequence). Losses at the gene ends were 3 bases for V and 6 bases for J; bases not matched to a gene: 4. The CDR3 has 13 amino acids.

The gene calls are TRBV10-3 and TRBJ1-2, with D possibly matching TRBD1 (5 bases). Germline CDR1 ENHRY, CDR2 SYGVKD. Trimming left V 2 bases short and J 4 bases short, with 14 bases between. The CDR3 extends over 15 amino acids. DNA of the CDR3: TGTGCCATCAGTGAGAGCCCGGGGCGCAGCTATGGCTACACCTTC. It codes for CAISESPGRSYGYTF.